This T cell receptor beta chain was sequenced during a study of T cell repertoires in cytomegalovirus infection. A word on this clonotype: The antigen is not known.

Germline V gives CDR1 SGHVS, CDR2 FQNEAQ. This CDR3 has 14 residues. The V gene lost 5 bases and the J gene lost 4 bases, with 12 bases spanning the gap. From the reads, TCRdb called clonotypes with MiXCR, one entry per CDR3 protein. Among 450,000 to 650,000 distinct CDR3 sequences, under 45% were seen once, and the ten largest hold 48%. The chain employs TRBV7-8 and TRBJ1-5; no clear D. This receptor was obtained from a human donor in good health (CMV status not recorded). Some clones in this sample may be carry-over from other donors' samples. The material was cultured PBMCs, obtained from culture after CMV antigen stimulation. CDR3 in DNA: TGTGCCAGCAGCCGAAGTAGGCAGAATCAGCCCCAGCATTTT. This codes for CASSRSRQNQPQHF.